The present entry profiles one T cell receptor beta chain with its context. Its specificity is not known. The CDR3 contains 15 residues. Germline V gene sequence: CDR1 KGHSH, CDR2 LQKENI. V dropped 2 bases and J dropped 0 bases, with 8 bases sitting between them. This record belongs to a study of OX40 agonist ivuxolimab in advanced cancers. Study-level information: Every 2 weeks, ivuxolimab was infused into the patients intravenously at between 0.01 and 10 mg/kg. Overall study results and limits: Expanded clones tended on average to be more numerous among CD8+ T cells than CD4+. Part of the nonresponder group also had normalized T-cell clonal expansion that was low.

Measured with immunoSEQ multiplex PCR; TCRdb has only the in-frame clones, and not every one. The sample lists approximately 70,000 clones, about 85% seen once, with about 1.3% in the top ten. This sequence originates from an adult with an advanced solid tumor such as melanoma, head and neck, liver or kidney cancer. This specimen consisted of CD4+ or CD8+ T cells sorted from blood, obtained in a trial of the OX40 agonist ivuxolimab. The V gene is TRBV18, the J gene TRBJ1-3; D not resolved. CDR3 protein: CASSPAHLSGNTIYF. CDR3 DNA sequence: TGTGCCAGCTCACCAGCACACCTCTCTGGAAACACCATATATTTT.